These 13 T cell receptor beta chains originate from one sample sequenced in a study of blood T cell repertoires in COVID-19. The data were produced by immunoSEQ multiplex PCR, yet TCRdb's version contains in-frame clones alone and is incomplete. The sample has about 46,000 clones, 80% to 90% seen once. The sequencing input was peripheral blood. The origin of the receptors is a human donor with active COVID-19. The donor label of this sample is uncertain.

The chain combines TRBV6-4 with TRBJ2-3, with 8 bases aligning to TRBD2. CDR3 length: 15 residues. Losses at the gene ends were 4 bases for V and 4 bases for J; bases not matched to a gene: 7. Per the germline V gene, CDR1 is MRHNA and CDR2 is SNTAGT. CDR3 sequence (DNA): TGTGCCAGCAGTGCCTCGGGGGGGCTGGCAGATACGCAGTATTTT. Translation gives CASSASGGLADTQYF.

This rearrangement joins TRBV5-6 to TRBJ2-7; 13 nucleotides match TRBD2. The J segment lost 6 bases and the V segment lost 2 bases, leaving 8 bases of the junction unmatched. Germline CDR1 SGHDT, CDR2 YYEEEE. This CDR3 has 16 amino acids. As DNA, the CDR3 is TGTGCCAGCAGCTTAAGGACTAGCGGGAGTAAGCCCGAGCAGTACTTC. It encodes CASSLRTSGSKPEQYF.

The V gene is TRBV3-1 (or the pseudogene TRBV3-2), the J gene TRBJ2-2; 10 bases line up with TRBD1. CDR1 is LGHDT and CDR2 is YNNKEL in the germline V gene (reference sequence). The V gene end was trimmed by 3 bases and the J gene end by 4 bases; junction bases not matched to a gene: 5. This CDR3 spans 16 amino acids. CDR3 sequence reads: CASSHRDRGPTGELFF. The CDR3 region has the DNA TGTGCCAGCAGCCACCGGGACAGGGGTCCCACCGGGGAGCTGTTTTTT.

The CDR3 DNA is TGCGCCAGCAGCCAAGGGCGGACATCGGGGGCCAACGTCCTGACTTTC. Amino acids: CASSQGRTSGANVLTF. The rearrangement links TRBV4-3 to TRBJ2-6; D is possibly TRBD1 (5 bases). V was trimmed by 1 base and J by 4 bases, leaving 11 bases between them. Germline lookup yields CDR1 LGHNA and CDR2 YSLEER. The CDR3 runs 16 residues.

This clone occurred a few times. The chain combines TRBV11-2 with TRBJ2-1; D might be TRBD1 (6 bases). Trimming removed 2 bases from V and 3 bases from J, with 14 bases in between. The CDR3 covers 16 residues. Germline V lookup: CDR1 SGHAT, CDR2 FQNNGV. Written as DNA, the CDR3 is TGTGCCAGCAGCTTATTATCCAGGGGTAGCTACAATGAGCAGTTCTTC. Its translation is CASSLLSRGSYNEQFF.

This chain uses TRBV19 with TRBJ1-2, with D possibly TRBD1 on 5 matching bases. V dropped 3 bases and J dropped 3 bases, with 11 bases sitting between them. The CDR3 covers 14 residues. CDR1 is LNHDA, CDR2 SQIVND, per germline (reference sequence). The CDR3 reads CASSMRVGDYGYTF. CDR3 nucleotides: TGTGCCAGTAGTATGAGAGTAGGGGACTATGGCTACACCTTC.

The rearrangement uses TRBV2 and TRBJ1-1, with TRBD1 identical over 7 bases. CDR1 is SNHLY and CDR2 is FYNNEI in the germline V gene. The CDR3 has 14 amino acids. V lost 6 bases, J lost 2 bases, and 6 bases stayed unmatched. The CDR3 is CASSYRDRNTEAFF. CDR3 coding DNA: TGTGCCAGCAGCTACCGGGACAGAAACACTGAAGCTTTCTTT.

The chain is built from TRBV19 and TRBJ1-5, with D possibly being TRBD1 (6 bases). With 3 bases removed from V and 3 bases from J, the gap between germline ends came to 12 bases. The CDR3 length is 15 residues. CDR1 is LNHDA, CDR2 SQIVND, per germline (reference sequence). The CDR3 loop reads CASSIRGADNQPQHF. CDR3 sequence (DNA): TGTGCCAGTAGTATCAGGGGCGCGGACAATCAGCCCCAGCATTTT.

This clone was seen only a few times. The chain recombines TRBV24-1 with TRBJ2-1; weak D call: TRBD1 (6 bases). Germline CDR1 reads KGHDR; CDR2 reads SFDVKD. V was pared by 4 bases and J by 6 bases, with 9 bases between. The CDR3 loop spans 13 amino acids. Written as DNA, the CDR3 is TGTGCCACCAGTGACAGGGGCGGCAATGAGCAGTTCTTC. Translated: CATSDRGGNEQFF.

J is TRBJ1-4 and V is TRBV28; D call uncertain. V was pared by 6 bases and J by 4 bases, with 6 bases between. The CDR3 runs to 12 residues. In germline, CDR1 is MDHEN, CDR2 SYDVKM. CDR3 amino acids: CASRGGNEKLFF. The CDR3 DNA sequence: TGTGCCAGCAGAGGCGGTAATGAAAAACTGTTTTTT. Full variable domain (rest looked up from reference TRBV28 and TRBJ1-4): DVKVTQSSRYLVKRTGEKVFLECVQDMDHENMFWYRQDPGLGLRLIYFSYDVKMKEKGDIPEGYSVSREKKERFSLILESASTNQTSMYLCASRGGNEKLFFGSGTQLSVL.

This chain connects TRBV4-3 to TRBJ2-3, with TRBD2 matching over 10 bases. This CDR3 is built from 16 residues. Per germline, CDR1 LGHNA and CDR2 YSLEER. After removal of 1 base from V and 2 bases from J, the junction contained 3 bases not matched to a gene. The DNA of the CDR3 is TGCGCCAGCAGCCAAGGACTAGCGGGCCTCACAGATACGCAGTATTTT. Translating gives CASSQGLAGLTDTQYF.

The chain carries TRBV27 and TRBJ1-1, with D unclear. Germline-derived CDR1 and CDR2 are MNHEY and SMNVEV (reference sequence). The CDR3 is 14 residues long. V was trimmed by 2 bases and J by 8 bases, leaving 15 bases between them. The CDR3 reads CASSLNGLWREAFF. CDR3 coding DNA: TGTGCCAGCAGTTTAAATGGGTTGTGGAGAGAAGCTTTCTTT.

This clone appeared a single time. The chain uses TRBV5-4 and TRBJ1-2; D might be TRBD1 (5 bases). Trimming took off 4 bases at V and 7 bases at J, with 23 bases between the two ends. Germline CDR1 and CDR2: SGHNT and YYREEE (reference sequence). This CDR3 contains 16 residues. This CDR3 is CASSDGTTRDSAGYTF. CDR3 DNA sequence: TGTGCCAGCAGCGACGGGACGACCAGGGACTCGGCTGGCTACACCTTC.